These T cell receptor beta chains were read from a single sample in a study of control samples from healthy donors and cancer patients. This table comes from immunoSEQ multiplex PCR, and its TCRdb copy is limited to in-frame clones, with some not included. The sample has fewer than 90,000 clones, about 89% seen once. Source material: blood. The source is a man aged 50 or older in good health. The CDR3 runs from the conserved cysteine through the conserved F or W. Each record gives: J gene, D gene, clone size, V gene, CDR3 DNA, CDR3 protein. The D gene is left open where the match is weak. A clone size is listed for some rows: how often the clone was seen (once, few, many), or a class if it is expanded.

TRBJ1-1,NA,NA,TRBV6-5,TGTGCCAGCAGTCAACAACGAGGCACTGAAGCTTTCTTT,CASSQQRGTEAFF
TRBJ2-5,TRBD1,NA,TRBV24-1,TGTGCCACCAGTGATCCTCGACAGGGGAAGGAGACCCAGTACTTC,CATSDPRQGKETQYF
TRBJ1-1,NA,NA,TRBV19,TGTGCCAGTAGTATAGGGCTAAAACGAAGCACTGAAGCTTTCTTT,CASSIGLKRSTEAFF
TRBJ2-5,NA,NA,TRBV7-2,TGTGCCAGCAGCTTAGCGCGGGTGGAGACCCAGTACTTC,CASSLARVETQYF
TRBJ2-5,NA,NA,TRBV7-7,TGTGCCAGCAGCTTCGACGCTTGGGAGACCCAGTACTTC,CASSFDAWETQYF
TRBJ2-7,TRBD2,NA,TRBV13,TGTGCCAGCACCGCCGGGCTAGCGGCGACTTACGAGCAGTACTTC,CASTAGLAATYEQYF
TRBJ2-1,NA,NA,TRBV19,TGTGCCAGTAGACGGACAGTTTACAGTGAGCAGTTCTTC,CASRRTVYSEQFF
TRBJ2-2,NA,NA,TRBV4-3,TGCGCCAGCAGCCACGATGGTAACACCGGGGAGCTGTTTTTT,CASSHDGNTGELFF
TRBJ1-5,TRBD1,NA,TRBV6-1,TGTGCCAGCAGTGAAGGCTCGACAGGGTTTAAGCCCCAGCATTTT,CASSEGSTGFKPQHF
TRBJ1-4,TRBD1,NA,TRBV4-3,TGCGCCAGCAGCCAAGGGACAGGGGCTTTATGGAAACTGTTTTTT,CASSQGTGALWKLFF
TRBJ2-1,TRBD2,NA,TRBV11-2,TGTGCCAGCAGCTTAGCGGGGCCTAGCGGGGCGTACAATGAGCAGTTCTTC,CASSLAGPSGAYNEQFF
TRBJ2-1,NA,NA,TRBV9,TGTGCCAGCAGCGGACCCCCTAATGAGCAGTTCTTC,CASSGPPNEQFF
TRBJ2-2,NA,few,TRBV7-3,TGTGCCAGCAGCTTACCGAACACCGGGGAGCTGTTTTTT,CASSLPNTGELFF
TRBJ1-2,NA,NA,TRBV5-1,TGCGCCAGCAGCTTGACCCTAAACTATGGCTACACCTTC,CASSLTLNYGYTF
TRBJ2-2,TRBD1,NA,TRBV12-5,TGTGCTAGTGGGGGACAGGTGAACACCGGGGAGCTGTTTTTT,CASGGQVNTGELFF
TRBJ2-1,NA,NA,TRBV6-1,TGTGCCAGCAGTGAATGGAGTGTGGGGCTAGCGCGGACCTCCTACAATGAGCAGTTCTTC,CASSEWSVGLARTSYNEQFF
TRBJ1-2,NA,NA,TRBV2,TGTGCCAGCAGATGGGGCCCAAATTATGGCTACACCTTC,CASRWGPNYGYTF
TRBJ2-7,NA,NA,TRBV7-9,TGTGCCAGCAGCCTCTCGGGGTCCTACGAGCAGTACTTC,CASSLSGSYEQYF
TRBJ1-5,NA,few,TRBV6-5,TGTGCCAGCAGTTACTCGACAGATCAGCCCCAGCATTTT,CASSYSTDQPQHF
TRBJ2-5,TRBD1,NA,TRBV12-3/TRBV12-4,TGTGCCAGCAGTTGGACAGGGGAAGAGACCCAGTACTTC,CASSWTGEETQYF
TRBJ1-4,TRBD1,NA,TRBV10-3,TGTGCCACGCACGGGACAGGGGGCGAAAAACTGTTTTTT,CATHGTGGEKLFF
TRBJ2-1,NA,NA,TRBV7-8,TGTGCCAGCACAGCTCGTTCAGGGGCCAGCTCCTACAATGAGCAGTTCTTC,CASTARSGASSYNEQFF
TRBJ2-3,TRBD2,NA,TRBV7-2,TGTGCCAGCAGCCCTGGACTAGATCAGGATACGCAGTATTTT,CASSPGLDQDTQYF
TRBJ2-1,TRBD1,NA,TRBV7-9,TGTGCCAGCGGACAGGGGCCGGATGAGCAGTTCTTC,CASGQGPDEQFF
TRBJ2-7,NA,NA,TRBV5-6,TGTGCCAGCAGCTCCTTCGCCGAGCAGTACTTC,CASSSFAEQYF
TRBJ2-5,NA,NA,TRBV30,TGTGCCTGGAGTGGAGGGATGTGGGAGACCCAGTACTTC,CAWSGGMWETQYF
TRBJ1-2,NA,NA,TRBV6-5,TGTGCCAGCAGTCGAGGAGGGGCCTATGGCTACACCTTC,CASSRGGAYGYTF
TRBJ2-5,TRBD2,NA,TRBV30,TGTGCCTGGAGTGGCGGGGGGTCACGAGGAGAGACCCAGTACTTC,CAWSGGGSRGETQYF
TRBJ1-4,TRBD1,NA,TRBV30,TGTGCCTGCAGGGGGCCGGCAACTAATGAAAAACTGTTTTTT,CACRGPATNEKLFF
TRBJ2-3,NA,NA,TRBV19,TGTGCCAGTAGTATAGCTAGCATCCCAGATACGCAGTATTTT,CASSIASIPDTQYF
TRBJ1-1,NA,NA,TRBV21-1,TGTGCCAGCAATACAAACAGGGATACGGCGATGAACACTGAAGCTTTCTTT,CASNTNRDTAMNTEAFF
TRBJ1-1,NA,NA,TRBV5-1,TGCGCCAGCAGCTTGGTCGGGGGCCCCCAGGACACTGAAGCTTTCTTT,CASSLVGGPQDTEAFF
TRBJ1-1,NA,NA,TRBV4-3,TGCGCCAGCAGCCAAGATCAAGGGCTGAACACTGAAGCTTTCTTT,CASSQDQGLNTEAFF
TRBJ1-4,NA,once,TRBV4-1,TGCGCCAGCAGCCAAGATCAGTTTGCAACTAATGAAAAACTGTTTTTT,CASSQDQFATNEKLFF
TRBJ1-5,NA,NA,TRBV6-5,TGTGCCAGCAGTTACTCGGGGGTTAATAGCAATCAGCCCCAGCATTTT,CASSYSGVNSNQPQHF
TRBJ1-5,NA,NA,TRBV7-2,TGTGCCAGCAGCCCCAGGGCAATCGATAATCAGCCCCAGCATTTT,CASSPRAIDNQPQHF
TRBJ2-5,NA,NA,TRBV10-3,TGTGCCATCAGTCGGGCCCAGGGAGCGGCAGAGACCCAGTACTTC,CAISRAQGAAETQYF
TRBJ1-5,NA,NA,TRBV30,TGTGCCTGGCAAAAGACAGTCAATCAGCCCCAGCATTTT,CAWQKTVNQPQHF
TRBJ2-2,TRBD1,NA,TRBV5-1,TGCGCCAGCAGCATCGGACAGGGGGTATCGAACACCGGGGAGCTGTTTTTT,CASSIGQGVSNTGELFF
TRBJ2-1,TRBD2,once,TRBV2,TGTGCCAGCAGCACGGGACTAGCGGGAGGACTTACCTACAATGAGCAGTTCTTC,CASSTGLAGGLTYNEQFF
TRBJ2-3,TRBD2,NA,TRBV4-1,TGCGCCAGCAGCCCCCGGGCTAGCGGGACTAGCACAGATACGCAGTATTTT,CASSPRASGTSTDTQYF
TRBJ2-3,NA,NA,TRBV9,TGTGCCAGCAGCGTAGAGCCGGGATACACAGATACGCAGTATTTT,CASSVEPGYTDTQYF
TRBJ2-1,NA,NA,TRBV7-2,TGTGCCAGCAGCTTAGGGTCCCACAATGAGCAGTTCTTC,CASSLGSHNEQFF
TRBJ2-1,TRBD1,NA,TRBV9,TGTGCCAGCAGCGCAGGGGGCAATGAGCAGTTCTTC,CASSAGGNEQFF
TRBJ1-1,NA,NA,TRBV27,TGTGCCAGCAGTTTAGGCCGGTACACTGAAGCTTTCTTT,CASSLGRYTEAFF
TRBJ2-6,NA,NA,TRBV7-8,TGTGCCAGCAGCCCCGCGACAGTCTCTGGGGCCAACGTCCTGACTTTC,CASSPATVSGANVLTF
TRBJ2-7,NA,NA,TRBV10-3,TGTGCCATCAGTGAGTCTGAGGCCGAGCAGTACTTC,CAISESEAEQYF
TRBJ1-4,NA,NA,TRBV4-1,TGCGCCAGCAGCCAGGCCGGGGAAAAACTGTTTTTT,CASSQAGEKLFF
TRBJ1-1,NA,NA,TRBV6-6,TGTGCCAGCAGTTACGGCGGAAACACTGAAGCTTTCTTT,CASSYGGNTEAFF